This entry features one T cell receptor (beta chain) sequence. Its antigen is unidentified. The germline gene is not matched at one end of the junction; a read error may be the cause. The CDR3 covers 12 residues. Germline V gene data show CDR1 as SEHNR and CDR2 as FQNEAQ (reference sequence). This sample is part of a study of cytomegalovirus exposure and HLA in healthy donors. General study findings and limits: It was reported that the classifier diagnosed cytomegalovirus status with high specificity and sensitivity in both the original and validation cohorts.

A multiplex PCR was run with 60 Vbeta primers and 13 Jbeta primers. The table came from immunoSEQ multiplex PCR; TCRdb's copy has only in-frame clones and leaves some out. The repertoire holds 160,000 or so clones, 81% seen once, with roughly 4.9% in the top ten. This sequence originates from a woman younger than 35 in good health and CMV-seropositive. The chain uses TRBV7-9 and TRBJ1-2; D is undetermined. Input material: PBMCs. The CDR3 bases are TGTGCCAGAAGCTTAAGTATCGGTGGCTACACCTTC. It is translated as CARSLSIGGYTF.